This T cell receptor beta chain is drawn from a study of OX40 agonist ivuxolimab in advanced cancers. About the study: Across the patients, intravenous ivuxolimab was delivered every 2 weeks at 0.01 to 10 mg/kg. Hepatocellular carcinoma, melanoma, renal cell or head and neck cancer occurred in dose-escalation patients.

A history of autoimmune disease or systemic immunosuppression excluded patients. Note on this clone: Its antigen remains unidentified.

CDR3 length equals 14 residues. V was shortened by 10 bases and J by 0 bases, with 12 bases between the two germline ends. Germline CDR1 reads ENHRY; CDR2 reads SYGVKD. This table comes from immunoSEQ multiplex PCR, and its TCRdb copy is limited to in-frame clones, with some not included. The sample has more than 45,000 clones; almost 90% are singletons. The study, taken as a whole, reports: No determination was made of the antigen specificity of the expanded peripheral T cells.

The input for sequencing was CD4+ or CD8+ T cells sorted from blood, taken in a trial of the OX40 agonist ivuxolimab. The chain is built from TRBV10-3 and TRBJ2-2; D gene ambiguous. This TCR derives from an adult with an advanced solid tumor such as melanoma, head and neck, liver or kidney cancer. CDR3 sequence (DNA): TGTGCCACCAACTCAGCCCCGAACACCGGGGAGCTGTTTTTT. Its translation is CATNSAPNTGELFF.